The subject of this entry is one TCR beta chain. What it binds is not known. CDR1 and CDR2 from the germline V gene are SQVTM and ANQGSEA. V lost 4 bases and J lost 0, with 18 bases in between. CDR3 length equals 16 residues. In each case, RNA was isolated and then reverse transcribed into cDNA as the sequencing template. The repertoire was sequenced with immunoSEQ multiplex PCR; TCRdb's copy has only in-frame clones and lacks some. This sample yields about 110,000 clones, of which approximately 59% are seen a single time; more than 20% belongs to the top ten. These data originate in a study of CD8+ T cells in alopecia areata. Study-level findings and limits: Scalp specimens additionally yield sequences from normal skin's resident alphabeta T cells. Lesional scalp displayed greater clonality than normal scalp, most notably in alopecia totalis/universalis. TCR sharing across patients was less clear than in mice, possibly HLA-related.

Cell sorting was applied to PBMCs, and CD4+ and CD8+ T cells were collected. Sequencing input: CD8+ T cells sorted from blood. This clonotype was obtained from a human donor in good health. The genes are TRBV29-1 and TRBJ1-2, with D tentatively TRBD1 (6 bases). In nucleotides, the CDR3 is TGCAGCGTTGGGGGGGGCACAGGGCGAACTAACTATGGCTACACCTTC. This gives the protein CSVGGGTGRTNYGYTF. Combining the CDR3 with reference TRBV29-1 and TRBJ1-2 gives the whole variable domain SAVISQKPSRDICQRGTSLTIQCQVDSQVTMMFWYRQQPGQSLTLIATANQGSEATYESGFVIDKFPISRPNLTFSTLTVSNMSPEDSSIYLCSVGGGTGRTNYGYTFGSGTRLTVV.